This T cell receptor beta chain was sequenced in a study of cytomegalovirus exposure and HLA in healthy donors. Overall study results and limits: For cytomegalovirus status, the classifier reportedly gave diagnoses with high specificity and sensitivity. Roughly uniform sequencing depth across donors was assumed, possibly incorrectly. Per a later analysis, HLA-associated TCR beta chains showed more clonal expansion than other, equally common TCR beta chains. CMV serostatus was the sole immune exposure information available.

This PCR relied on a set of 60 Vbeta primers and 13 Jbeta primers. Here immunoSEQ multiplex PCR was the method, and the copy in TCRdb shows in-frame clones only, minus some. The data contain some 170,000 clones, roughly four fifths of them singletons. Regarding this clone: The antigen is undetermined.

Input material: PBMCs. The clonotype originates from a woman aged 18 to 35 in good health and CMV-seronegative.

The CDR3 loop is CASSFVGGRASQYF. Written as DNA, the CDR3 is TGTGCCAGCAGCTTTGTTGGCGGGAGGGCATCCCAGTACTTC. The chain joins TRBV11-2 to TRBJ2-5, with 9 bases identical to TRBD2. Germline CDR1 reads SGHAT; CDR2 reads FQNNGV. The CDR3 contains 14 residues. V shed 3 bases, J shed 9 bases, and the junction held 8 bases outside the gene matches.